This TCR beta chain was sequenced in a study of T cells in Graves' hyperthyroidism and ophthalmopathy. Study outcomes and limitations: Using 13 V-J features, a model discriminated ophthalmopathy from stable hyperthyroidism. Within blood appeared most thyroid clonotypes that had expanded above 0.001.

Germline V gene data show CDR1 as DFQATT and CDR2 as SNEGSKA (reference sequence). Trimming cost V 4 bases and J 4 bases, with 23 bases left between them. The CDR3 length is 16 residues. Regions amplified from RNA transcripts were the TCR beta CDR3 regions. The primer set for the first-round RT-PCR of the TCR CDR3 was HTBI. One entry per CDR3 protein results from TCRdb running MiXCR on the multiplex PCR reads. This table holds approximately 720,000 distinct CDR3 sequences, approximately 19% found once. As concerns this clonotype: Antigen specificity is unknown.

Patients having uncontrolled infection, another autoimmune disease, pregnancy or lactation were not included. PBMCs were sourced from approximately 10 ml fresh peripheral blood. The receptor was derived from a woman aged 45-65 years with Graves' hyperthyroidism that later progressed to Graves' ophthalmopathy. This sequence joins TRBV20-1 and TRBJ2-7; D call uncertain. The sequenced material came from blood. In nucleotides, the CDR3 is TGCAGTGCTATCGACCCAGGTTACGCTAATCCTTACGAGCAGTACTTC. It codes for CSAIDPGYANPYEQYF.